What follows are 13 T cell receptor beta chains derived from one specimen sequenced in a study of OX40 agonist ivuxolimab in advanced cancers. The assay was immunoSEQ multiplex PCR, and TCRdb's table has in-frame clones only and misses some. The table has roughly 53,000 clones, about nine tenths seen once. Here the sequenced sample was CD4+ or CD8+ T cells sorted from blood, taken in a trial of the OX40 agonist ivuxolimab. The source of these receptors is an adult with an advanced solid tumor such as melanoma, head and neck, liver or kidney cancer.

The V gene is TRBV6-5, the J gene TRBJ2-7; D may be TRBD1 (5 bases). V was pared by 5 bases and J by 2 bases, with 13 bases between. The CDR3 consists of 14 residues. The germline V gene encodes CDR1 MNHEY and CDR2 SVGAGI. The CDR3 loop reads CASSRPGAAYEQYF. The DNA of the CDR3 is TGTGCCAGCAGTCGCCCTGGGGCAGCCTACGAGCAGTACTTC.

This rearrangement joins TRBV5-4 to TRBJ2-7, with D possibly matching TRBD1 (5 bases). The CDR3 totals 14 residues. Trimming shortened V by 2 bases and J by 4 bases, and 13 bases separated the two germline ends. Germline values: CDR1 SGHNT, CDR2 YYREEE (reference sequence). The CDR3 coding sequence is TGTGCCAGCAGCTTATCCTCCCCAGGGTACGAGCAGTACTTC. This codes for CASSLSSPGYEQYF. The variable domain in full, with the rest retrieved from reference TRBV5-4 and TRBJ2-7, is ETGVTQSPTHLIKTRGQQVTLRCSSQSGHNTVSWYQQALGQGPQFIFQYYREEENGRGNFPPRFSGLQFPNYSSELNVNALELDDSALYLCASSLSSPGYEQYFGPGTRLTVT.

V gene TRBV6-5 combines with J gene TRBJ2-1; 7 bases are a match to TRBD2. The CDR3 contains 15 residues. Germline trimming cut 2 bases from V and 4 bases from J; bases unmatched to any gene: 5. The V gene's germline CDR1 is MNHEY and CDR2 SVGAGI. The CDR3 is CASSYGLAVYNEQFF. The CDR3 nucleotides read TGTGCCAGCAGTTACGGGCTAGCGGTTTACAATGAGCAGTTCTTC.

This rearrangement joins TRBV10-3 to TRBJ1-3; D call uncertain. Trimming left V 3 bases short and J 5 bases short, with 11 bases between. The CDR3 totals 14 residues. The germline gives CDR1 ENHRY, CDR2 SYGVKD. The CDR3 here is CAISDEKTRNTIYF. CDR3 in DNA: TGTGCCATCAGTGACGAGAAAACCAGAAACACCATATATTTT.

The CDR3 DNA reads as TGTGCCAGCTCCCCCGGGCTAGCGGGGGTCAATGAGCAGTTCTTC. It codes for CASSPGLAGVNEQFF. The chain carries TRBV18 and TRBJ2-1; TRBD2 aligns across 10 bases. The trim removed 6 bases at V and 6 bases at J, leaving 8 bases unmatched. This CDR3 is built from 15 residues. Germline CDR1 reads KGHSH; CDR2 reads LQKENI.

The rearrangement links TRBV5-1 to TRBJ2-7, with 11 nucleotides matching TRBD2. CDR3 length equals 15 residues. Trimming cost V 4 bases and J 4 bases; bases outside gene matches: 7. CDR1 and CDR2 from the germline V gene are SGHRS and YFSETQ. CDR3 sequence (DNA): TGCGCCAGCAGCATAGGGACTAGCGGAATGTACGAGCAGTACTTC. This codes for CASSIGTSGMYEQYF.

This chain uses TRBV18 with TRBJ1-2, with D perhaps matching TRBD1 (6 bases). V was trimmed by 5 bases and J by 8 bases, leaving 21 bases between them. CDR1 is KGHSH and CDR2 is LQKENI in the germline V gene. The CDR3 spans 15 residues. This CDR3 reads CASSSETGGRVGYTF. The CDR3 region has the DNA TGTGCCAGCTCATCAGAGACAGGAGGTCGGGTGGGCTACACCTTC.

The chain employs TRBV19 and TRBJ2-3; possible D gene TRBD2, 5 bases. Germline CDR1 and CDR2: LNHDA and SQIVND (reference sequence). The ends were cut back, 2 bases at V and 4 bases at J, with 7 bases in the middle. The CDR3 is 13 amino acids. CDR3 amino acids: CASSIRGSDTQYF. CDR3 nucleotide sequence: TGTGCCAGTAGTATAAGAGGGTCAGATACGCAGTATTTT. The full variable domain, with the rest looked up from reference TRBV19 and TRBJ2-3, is DGGITQSPKYLFRKEGQNVTLSCEQNLNHDAMYWYRQDPGQGLRLIYYSQIVNDFQKGDIAEGYSVSREKKESFPLTVTSAQKNPTAFYLCASSIRGSDTQYFGPGTRLTVL.

CDR3 residues: CASRLTGMNSPLHF. CDR3 DNA sequence: TGTGCCAGCAGGTTGACAGGGATGAATTCACCCCTCCACTTT. The J gene is TRBJ1-6, the V gene TRBV7-2; 7 bases are shared with TRBD1. J lost 7 bases, V lost 6 bases, and 6 bases had no gene match. CDR1 and CDR2 (germline): SGHTA, FQGNSA. This CDR3 region has 14 residues.

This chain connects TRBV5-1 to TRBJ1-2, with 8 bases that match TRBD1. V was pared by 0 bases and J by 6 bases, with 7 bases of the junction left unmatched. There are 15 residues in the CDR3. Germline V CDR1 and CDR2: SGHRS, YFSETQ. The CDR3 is CASSLGSQGADGYTF. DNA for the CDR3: TGCGCCAGCAGCTTGGGGTCCCAGGGGGCCGATGGCTACACCTTC.

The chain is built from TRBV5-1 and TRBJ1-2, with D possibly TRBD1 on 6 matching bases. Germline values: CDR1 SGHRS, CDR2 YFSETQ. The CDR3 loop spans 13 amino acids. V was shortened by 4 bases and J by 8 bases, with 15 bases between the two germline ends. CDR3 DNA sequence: TGCGCCAGCAGCACCACAGGGATTGAGGGCTACACCTTC. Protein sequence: CASSTTGIEGYTF. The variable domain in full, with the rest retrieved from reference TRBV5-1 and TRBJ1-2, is KAGVTQTPRYLIKTRGQQVTLSCSPISGHRSVSWYQQTPGQGLQFLFEYFSETQRNKGNFPGRFSGRQFSNSRSEMNVSTLELGDSALYLCASSTTGIEGYTFGSGTRLTVV.

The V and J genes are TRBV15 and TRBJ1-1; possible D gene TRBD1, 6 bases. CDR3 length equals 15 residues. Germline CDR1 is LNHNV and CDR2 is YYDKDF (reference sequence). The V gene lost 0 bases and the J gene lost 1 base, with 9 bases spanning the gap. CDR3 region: CATSRDRDKNTEAFF. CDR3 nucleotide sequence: TGTGCCACCAGCAGAGATCGGGACAAGAACACTGAAGCTTTCTTT. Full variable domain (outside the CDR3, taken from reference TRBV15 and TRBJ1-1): DAMVIQNPRYQVTQFGKPVTLSCSQTLNHNVMYWYQQKSSQAPKLLFHYYDKDFNNEADTPDNFQSRRPNTSFCFLDIRSPGLGDTAMYLCATSRDRDKNTEAFFGQGTRLTVV.

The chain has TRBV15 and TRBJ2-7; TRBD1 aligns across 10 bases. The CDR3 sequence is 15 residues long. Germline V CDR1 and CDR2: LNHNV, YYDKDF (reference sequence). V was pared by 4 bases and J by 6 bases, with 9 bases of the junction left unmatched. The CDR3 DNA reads TGTGCCACCAGCATTCCGGGACAGGGGACCTTCGAGCAGTACTTC. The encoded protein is CATSIPGQGTFEQYF.